This TCR beta chain was documented in a study of T-cell memory formation after mild COVID-19. A single record per CDR3 protein comes from TCRdb applying MiXCR to the 5' RACE reads. This table has fewer than 550,000 distinct CDR3 sequences, around 19% appearing once. Study observations and caveats: From day 15 to 85, contracting clones were balanced between CD4 and CD8, whereas later expanders leaned toward CD4+.

As concerns this clonotype: The antigen is unknown. One end of the junction fails to match germline, which may point to a read error.

The clonotype originates from an adult woman who had mild COVID-19 (a few samples of this study predate the infection). Cell type and time point are not known. The source material was PBMCs or a T cell subset sorted from them (not recorded which).

The CDR3 loop reads CASSSAGQNKSPLHF. CDR3 nucleotides: TGTGCCAGCAGCTCGGCGGGGCAGAATAAGTCACCCCTCCACTTT. The chain joins TRBV11-3 to TRBJ1-6, with a weak D call TRBD1 (5 bases). CDR1 is SGHNT and CDR2 is YENEEA in the germline V gene. The CDR3 extends over 15 amino acids. Together with reference TRBV11-3 and TRBJ1-6, the CDR3 gives the full variable domain: EAGVVQSPRYKIIEKKQPVAFWCNPISGHNTLYWYLQNLGQGPELLIRYENEEAVDDSQLPKDRFSAERLKGVDSTLKIQPAELGDSAVYLCASSSAGQNKSPLHFGNGTRLTVT.